These 19 T cell receptor beta chains were sequenced from one sample in a study of blood T cell repertoires in COVID-19. The data were produced by immunoSEQ multiplex PCR, yet TCRdb's version contains in-frame clones alone and is incomplete. The table has around 110,000 clones, just under 85% seen once. Sample: peripheral blood. The receptors stem from a man in his 70s with active or convalescent COVID-19.

This clone was seen just once. The chain couples TRBV7-9 to TRBJ1-2; tentatively, D is TRBD1 (6 bases). The CDR3 runs to 15 residues. Germline-derived CDR1 and CDR2 are SEHNR and FQNEAQ (reference sequence). V was clipped by 3 bases and J by 3 bases, with 14 bases between them. CDR3 DNA: TGTGCCAGCAGCTTTGGACAGCGAAATTACTATGGCTACACCTTC. It yields the protein CASSFGQRNYYGYTF.

This chain uses TRBV5-4 with TRBJ2-1, with TRBD1 matching over 8 bases. The CDR3 has 15 amino acids. Germline V gene sequence: CDR1 SGHNT, CDR2 YYREEE (reference sequence). Germline trimming cut 0 bases from V and 7 bases from J; bases unmatched to any gene: 6. The CDR3, as DNA: TGTGCCAGCAGCTTGGGCCAGGGGGCTTTGAATGAGCAGTTCTTC. This sequence encodes CASSLGQGALNEQFF. Filled out from reference TRBV5-4 and TRBJ2-1, the complete variable domain reads ETGVTQSPTHLIKTRGQQVTLRCSSQSGHNTVSWYQQALGQGPQFIFQYYREEENGRGNFPPRFSGLQFPNYSSELNVNALELDDSALYLCASSLGQGALNEQFFGPGTRLTVL.

This clone was found a few times. This sequence joins TRBV24-1 and TRBJ2-2; 12 nucleotides align to TRBD2. The CDR3 runs 16 residues. With 3 bases clipped from V and 6 bases from J, the junction kept 4 bases outside the gene matches. The germline gives CDR1 KGHDR, CDR2 SFDVKD. CDR3 in DNA: TGTGCCACCAGTGATCGACTAGCGGGAGTTGCCGGGGAGCTGTTTTTT. Translating it yields CATSDRLAGVAGELFF.

This chain links TRBV28 with TRBJ2-7; 8 bases line up with TRBD1. This CDR3 contains 14 residues. Germline-derived CDR1 and CDR2 are MDHEN and SYDVKM. V was pared by 5 bases and J by 4 bases, with 7 bases of the junction left unmatched. As DNA, the CDR3 is TGTGCCAGCAGTCGGACAGGGATTCTGTACGAGCAGTACTTC. Its protein is CASSRTGILYEQYF.

A single count supports this clone. The chain is built from TRBV2 and TRBJ1-3; D remains unclear. Trimming took off 8 bases at V and 0 bases at J, with 8 bases between the two ends. This CDR3 contains 13 residues. The germline gives CDR1 SNHLY, CDR2 FYNNEI. DNA for the CDR3: TGTGCCAGCCTAGATAGCTCTGGAAACACCATATATTTT. Translation gives CASLDSSGNTIYF.

This clone was seen a handful of times. The chain has TRBV15 and TRBJ2-4, with TRBD2 matching over 13 bases. With 0 bases clipped from V and 1 base from J, the junction kept 3 bases outside the gene matches. The length of the CDR3 is 18 residues. CDR1 and CDR2 (germline): LNHNV, YYDKDF (reference sequence). The chain's CDR3 is CATSRELAGGLAKNIQYF. CDR3 nucleotides: TGTGCCACCAGCAGAGAACTAGCGGGAGGGTTGGCCAAAAACATTCAGTACTTC.

This clone occurred once. The genes are TRBV5-4 and TRBJ2-7; D uncertain. Germline values: CDR1 SGHNT, CDR2 YYREEE (reference sequence). V was clipped by 1 base and J by 3 bases, with 5 bases between them. There are 12 residues in the CDR3. CDR3: CASSLNSYEQYF. DNA for the CDR3: TGTGCCAGCAGCTTGAACAGCTACGAGCAGTACTTC.

The chain recombines TRBV5-5 with TRBJ1-4; 9 positions match TRBD1. J was trimmed by 7 bases and V by 4 bases; bases with no gene match: 11. CDR1 is SGHKS, CDR2 YYEKEE, per germline (reference sequence). The CDR3 covers 16 residues. The CDR3 sequence is CASSGGPTGGFEKLFF. CDR3 bases: TGTGCCAGCAGCGGCGGGCCCACAGGGGGCTTTGAAAAACTGTTTTTT.

The genes are TRBV7-9 and TRBJ2-2, with D unresolved. From germline, CDR1 is SEHNR and CDR2 FQNEAQ (reference sequence). V was clipped by 1 base and J by 6 bases, with 6 bases between them. The CDR3 has 13 amino acids. Here the CDR3 reads CASSLEPSGELFF. The CDR3 bases are TGTGCCAGCAGCTTAGAGCCGTCCGGGGAGCTGTTTTTT.

The chain uses TRBV5-1 and TRBJ1-1, with 7 bases aligning to TRBD1. V lost 7 bases, J lost 6 bases, and 9 bases stayed unmatched. The CDR3 is 13 amino acids. Germline-derived CDR1 and CDR2 are SGHRS and YFSETQ. The CDR3 region has the DNA TGCGCCAGCTCAGGGTGGACAGGTGCTGAAGCTTTCTTT. Translating gives CASSGWTGAEAFF. Full variable domain (remainder filled in from reference TRBV5-1 and TRBJ1-1): KAGVTQTPRYLIKTRGQQVTLSCSPISGHRSVSWYQQTPGQGLQFLFEYFSETQRNKGNFPGRFSGRQFSNSRSEMNVSTLELGDSALYLCASSGWTGAEAFFGQGTRLTVV.

The genes are TRBV12-5 and TRBJ2-7, with 7 bases fitting TRBD1. J was trimmed by 6 bases and V by 2 bases; bases with no gene match: 4. Germline V gives CDR1 LGHNT, CDR2 FRNRAP. The CDR3 is 13 amino acids. This CDR3 reads CASGLRTGGEQYF. DNA of the CDR3: TGTGCTAGTGGTTTGCGGACAGGCGGCGAGCAGTACTTC.

The J gene is TRBJ1-2, the V gene TRBV5-1; 8 bases match TRBD1. This CDR3 has 15 amino acids. Germline CDR1 and CDR2: SGHRS and YFSETQ. Trimming at V came to 1 base and at J to 7 bases, leaving 9 bases not matched to a gene. CDR3 loop: CASSLSQGAVAGYTF. The CDR3 nucleotides are TGCGCCAGCAGCTTGTCGCAGGGGGCTGTCGCTGGCTACACCTTC.

The chain joins TRBV14 to TRBJ1-2; tentative D call: TRBD1 (5 bases). Between the trimmed V and J ends, which lost 1 base and 6 bases, there was a span of 15 bases. The germline V gene encodes CDR1 SGHDN and CDR2 FVKESK. The CDR3 extends over 15 amino acids. The CDR3 here is CASSQGGAGPHGYTF. DNA of the CDR3: TGTGCCAGCAGCCAAGGAGGAGCAGGGCCCCATGGCTACACCTTC.

This clone was found many times. The chain joins TRBV7-2 to TRBJ2-3; 7 nucleotides align to TRBD2. V dropped 1 base and J dropped 1; count of bases not matched to a gene: 2. Germline assignment: CDR1 SGHTA and CDR2 FQGNSA. The CDR3 contains 15 residues. The CDR3 coding sequence is TGTGCCAGCAGCTTAGTGGCGGGGGGCACAGATACGCAGTATTTT. It translates to CASSLVAGGTDTQYF.

The chain joins TRBV6-6 to TRBJ2-2, with 11 bases aligning to TRBD1. The junction had 10 bases not matched to a gene; V was cut back by 5 bases and J by 5 bases. CDR1 and CDR2 from the germline V gene are MNHNY and SVGAGI (reference sequence). CDR3 size: 17 residues. CDR3 protein: CASSLTGTGGITGELFF. DNA for the CDR3: TGTGCCAGCAGTCTTACCGGGACAGGGGGGATAACCGGGGAGCTGTTTTTT.

This chain links TRBV19 with TRBJ1-4, with D unresolved. The germline CDR1 and CDR2 sequences are LNHDA and SQIVND (reference sequence). The CDR3 has 15 amino acids. The V end was cut by 4 bases, the J end by 0 bases, with 9 bases between. CDR3 sequence: CASSTYSATNEKLFF. The CDR3 coding sequence is TGTGCCAGTAGTACATACTCTGCAACTAATGAAAAACTGTTTTTT.

The chain uses TRBV9 and TRBJ2-7; 10 nucleotides line up with TRBD1. The length of the CDR3 is 15 residues. Germline CDR1 and CDR2: SGDLS and YYNGEE. Losses at the gene ends were 3 bases for V and 7 bases for J; bases not matched to a gene: 10. CDR3 protein: CASSAQDRGDSEQYF. CDR3 sequence (DNA): TGTGCCAGCAGCGCCCAGGACAGGGGGGACTCGGAGCAGTACTTC.

This clone was seen just once. The chain links TRBV20-1 to TRBJ2-1, with 13 bases that match TRBD2. There are 15 residues in the CDR3. CDR1 is DFQATT, CDR2 SNEGSKA, per germline (reference sequence). V was pared by 3 bases and J by 12 bases, with 11 bases of the junction left unmatched. The CDR3 region is CSASVPGTSGIGQFF. The DNA of the CDR3 is TGCAGTGCTAGTGTCCCCGGGACTAGCGGGATAGGGCAGTTCTTC.

This rearrangement joins TRBV5-1 to TRBJ1-2, with D unresolved. Germline V gives CDR1 SGHRS, CDR2 YFSETQ. Trimming took off 4 bases at V and 0 bases at J, with 10 bases between the two ends. There are 14 residues in the CDR3. The CDR3 is CASSAGDSNYGYTF. The CDR3 nucleotides are TGCGCCAGCAGCGCGGGAGATTCTAACTATGGCTACACCTTC.